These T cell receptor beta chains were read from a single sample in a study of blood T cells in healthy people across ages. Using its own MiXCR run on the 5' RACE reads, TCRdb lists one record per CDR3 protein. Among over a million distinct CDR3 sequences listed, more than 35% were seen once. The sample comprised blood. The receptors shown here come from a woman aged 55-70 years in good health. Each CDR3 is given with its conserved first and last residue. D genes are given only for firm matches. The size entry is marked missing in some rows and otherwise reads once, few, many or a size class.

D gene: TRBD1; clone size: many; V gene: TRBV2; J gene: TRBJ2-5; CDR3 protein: CASSTDRGPKETQYF; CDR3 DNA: TGTGCCAGCAGTACTGACAGGGGGCCCAAAGAGACCCAGTACTTC
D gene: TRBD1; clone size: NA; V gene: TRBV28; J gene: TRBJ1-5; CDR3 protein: CASSVGQGVQPQHF; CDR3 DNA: TGTGCCAGCAGTGTCGGACAGGGCGTCCAGCCCCAGCATTTT
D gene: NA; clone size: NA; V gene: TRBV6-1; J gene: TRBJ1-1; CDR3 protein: CASSEWDGSAEAFF; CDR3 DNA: TGTGCCAGCAGTGAGTGGGACGGGAGCGCTGAAGCTTTCTTT
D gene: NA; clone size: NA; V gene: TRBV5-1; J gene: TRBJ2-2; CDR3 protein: CASSFGGNTGELFF; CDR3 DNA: TGCGCCAGCAGCTTTGGCGGGAACACCGGGGAGCTGTTTTTT
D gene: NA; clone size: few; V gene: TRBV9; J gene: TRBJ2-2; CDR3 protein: CASSVDRANTGELFF; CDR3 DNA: TGTGCCAGCAGCGTAGACCGGGCGAACACCGGGGAGCTGTTTTTT
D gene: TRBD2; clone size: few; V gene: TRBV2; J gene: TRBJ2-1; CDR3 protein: CASRGTSGSREQFF; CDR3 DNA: TGTGCCAGCAGAGGGACTAGCGGGAGTCGTGAGCAGTTCTTC
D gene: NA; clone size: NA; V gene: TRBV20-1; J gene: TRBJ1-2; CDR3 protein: CSASGSGYTF; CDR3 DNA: TGCAGTGCGTCAGGGTCCGGCTACACCTTC
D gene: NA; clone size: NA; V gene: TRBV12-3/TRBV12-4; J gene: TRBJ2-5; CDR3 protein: CASSFGQHQYF; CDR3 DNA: TGTGCCAGCAGTTTCGGGCAGCACCAGTACTTC
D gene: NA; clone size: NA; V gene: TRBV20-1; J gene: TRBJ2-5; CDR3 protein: CSALTGRQRQETQYF; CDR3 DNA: TGCAGTGCCCTAACTGGGCGACAAAGGCAAGAGACCCAGTACTTC
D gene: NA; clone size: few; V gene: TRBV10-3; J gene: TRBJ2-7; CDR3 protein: CAISGITRNEQYF; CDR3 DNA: TGTGCCATCAGTGGGATTACCCGAAACGAGCAGTACTTC
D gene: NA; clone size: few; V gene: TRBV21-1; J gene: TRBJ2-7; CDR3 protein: CASRRDIAYEQYF; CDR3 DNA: TGTGCCAGCCGCCGGGACATAGCCTACGAGCAGTACTTC
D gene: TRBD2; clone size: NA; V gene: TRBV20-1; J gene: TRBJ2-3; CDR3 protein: CSARGTSGLGYTQYF; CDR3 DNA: TGCAGTGCTAGAGGCACTAGCGGGTTAGGTTATACGCAGTATTTT
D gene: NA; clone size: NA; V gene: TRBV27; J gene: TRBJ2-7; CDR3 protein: CASSPLPGGPSYEQYF; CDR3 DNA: TGTGCCAGCAGTCCCCTCCCCGGCGGACCCTCCTACGAGCAGTACTTC
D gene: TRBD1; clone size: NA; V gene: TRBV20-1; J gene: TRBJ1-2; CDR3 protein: CSASSDRAGGYTF; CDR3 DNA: TGCAGTGCTAGCTCCGACAGGGCGGGTGGCTACACCTTC
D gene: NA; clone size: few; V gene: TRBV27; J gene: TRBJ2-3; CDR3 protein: CASSPIVAGTDTQYF; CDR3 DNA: TGTGCCAGCAGTCCCATAGTAGCAGGGACAGATACGCAGTATTTT
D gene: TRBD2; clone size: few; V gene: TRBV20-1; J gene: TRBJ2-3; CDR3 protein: CSARVGTSVTDTQYF; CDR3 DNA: TGCAGTGCTAGAGTAGGGACTAGCGTCACAGATACGCAGTATTTT
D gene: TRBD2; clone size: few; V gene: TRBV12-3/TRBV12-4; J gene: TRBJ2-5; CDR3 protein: CASRASGSGETQYF; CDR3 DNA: TGTGCCAGCAGAGCCAGCGGGAGTGGCGAGACCCAGTACTTC
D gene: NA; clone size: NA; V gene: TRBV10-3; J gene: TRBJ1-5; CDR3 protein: CAISHDQGNQPQHF; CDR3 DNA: TGTGCCATCAGCCACGACCAGGGCAATCAGCCCCAGCATTTT
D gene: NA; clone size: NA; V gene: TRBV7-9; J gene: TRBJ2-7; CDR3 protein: CASSSTNPGGYEQYF; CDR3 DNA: TGTGCCAGCAGCTCGACAAACCCCGGAGGGTACGAGCAGTACTTC
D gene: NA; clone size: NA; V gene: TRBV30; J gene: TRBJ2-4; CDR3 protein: CASRQGLAKNIQYF; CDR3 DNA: TGTGCCTCCAGACAGGGACTAGCCAAAAACATTCAGTACTTC
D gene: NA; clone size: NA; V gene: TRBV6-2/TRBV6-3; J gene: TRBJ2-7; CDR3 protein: CASSYSRTTTYEQYF; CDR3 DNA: TGTGCCAGCAGTTACTCCCGGACTACTACCTACGAGCAGTACTTC
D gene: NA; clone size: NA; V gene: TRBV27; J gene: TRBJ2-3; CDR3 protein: CASRSVLTDTQYF; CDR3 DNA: TGTGCCAGCAGATCGGTCTTAACAGATACGCAGTATTTT
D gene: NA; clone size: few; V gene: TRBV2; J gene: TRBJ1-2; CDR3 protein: CASSELVAGAHYGYTF; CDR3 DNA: TGTGCCAGCAGTGAATTGGTTGCAGGGGCTCACTATGGCTACACCTTC
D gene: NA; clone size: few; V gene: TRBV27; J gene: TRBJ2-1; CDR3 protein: CASSYALGPISSNEQFF; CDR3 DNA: TGTGCCAGCAGTTACGCCCTCGGTCCGATCTCTAGCAATGAGCAGTTCTTC
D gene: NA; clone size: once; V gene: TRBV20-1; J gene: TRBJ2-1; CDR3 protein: CSASGRINGQFF; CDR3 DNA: TGCAGTGCTAGTGGACGTATTAATGGGCAGTTCTTC
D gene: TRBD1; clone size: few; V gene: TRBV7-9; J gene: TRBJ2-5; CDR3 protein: CASSLRQGRQETQYF; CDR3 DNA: TGTGCCAGCAGCCTAAGACAGGGCCGCCAAGAGACCCAGTACTTC
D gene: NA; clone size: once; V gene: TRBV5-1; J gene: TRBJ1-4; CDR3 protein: CASSLENLNEKLFF; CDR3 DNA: TGCGCCAGCAGCTTGGAAAACCTTAATGAAAAACTGTTTTTT
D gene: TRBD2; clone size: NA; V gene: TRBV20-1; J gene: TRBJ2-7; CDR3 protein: CSAREVSGRGYEQYF; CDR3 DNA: TGCAGTGCTAGAGAGGTTAGCGGGAGAGGCTATGAGCAGTACTTC
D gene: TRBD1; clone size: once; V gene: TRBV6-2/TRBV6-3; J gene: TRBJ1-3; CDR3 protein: CASIVGQSSGNTIYF; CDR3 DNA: TGTGCCAGCATCGTGGGACAGAGCTCTGGAAACACCATATATTTT
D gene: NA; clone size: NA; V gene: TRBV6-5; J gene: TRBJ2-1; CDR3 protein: CASSYAGPNNEQFF; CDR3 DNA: TGTGCCAGCAGTTACGCGGGTCCGAACAATGAGCAGTTCTTC